This section outlines one TCR beta chain sequence together with its context. The target antigen is unknown. The investigators amplified TCR beta CDR3 regions from RNA transcripts. An initial round of RT-PCR targeting the TCR CDR3 relied on the HTBI primer set. TCRdb re-called the multiplex PCR reads with MiXCR, one entry per CDR3 protein. The data contain about 400,000 distinct CDR3 sequences, about an eighth of them singletons. More than 9.5 ml fresh peripheral blood yielded the PBMCs. This record belongs to a study of T cells in Graves' hyperthyroidism and ophthalmopathy. Study summary: It was at initial diagnosis, before any treatment, that peripheral blood was collected. Study-wide findings and caveats: Most expanded thyroid clonotypes above 0.001 recurred in blood.

This CDR3 comprises 14 residues. The V and J ends lost 8 bases and 1 base, in that order; junction bases with no gene match: 6. Germline assignment: CDR1 MNHNS and CDR2 SASEGT. The receptor comes from a man between 50 and 59 years old with Graves' ophthalmopathy. The chain combines TRBV6-1 with TRBJ2-5; 8 nucleotides agree with TRBD1. The sample was blood. The CDR3 region is CASSRGLVQETQYF. The DNA of the CDR3 is TGTGCCAGCTCCAGGGGGCTAGTCCAAGAGACCCAGTACTTC.